This T cell receptor beta chain was sequenced in a study of T cells in tuberculosis. Study as a whole: T cells were selected with CD1B tetramers loaded with glucose monomycolate. Study-wide results and limits: Active tuberculosis TCR-alpha repertoires lay closer to GMM-specific TCRs than IGRA-negative controls, suggesting clonal expansion.

Only in-frame clones appear in the TCRdb table, and some are missing; sequencing was by immunoSEQ multiplex PCR. The table shows approximately 20,000 clones, with more than 95% occurring only once. Notes on this clone: Its antigen is as yet unknown.

The V end lost 3 bases, the J end lost 5 bases, and 19 bases lay between the germline ends. In germline, CDR1 is MDHEN, CDR2 SYDVKM. This CDR3 comprises 17 residues. The gene calls are TRBV28 and TRBJ2-2, with D perhaps TRBD1 (6 bases). The sequence was obtained from a donor between 10 and 35 years old with latent tuberculosis or without tuberculosis infection. The sequencing sample was made of PBMCs. CDR3: CASSLPGLGQGTGELFF. The CDR3 region has the DNA TGTGCCAGCAGTTTGCCAGGTCTTGGGCAGGGGACCGGGGAGCTGTTTTTT.